What follows are 29 T cell receptor beta chains derived from one specimen sequenced in a study of blood T cell repertoires in COVID-19. Using immunoSEQ multiplex PCR, the repertoire was profiled, and TCRdb retains in-frame clones only, with some absent. The table has approximately 240,000 clones, around 90% seen once. Source material: PBMCs or T cells enriched from blood (not recorded which). These TCRs come from a young woman who had recovered from COVID-19.

This clone occurred a few times. V and J are TRBV27 and TRBJ2-1; D possibly corresponds to TRBD2 (7 bases). CDR1 is MNHEY, CDR2 SMNVEV, per germline (reference sequence). V gave up 7 bases and J gave up 7 bases, with 20 bases separating them. The CDR3 spans 15 residues. CDR3 in amino acids: CASTPGGRERNEQFF. The CDR3 DNA sequence: TGTGCCAGCACCCCTGGGGGGCGGGAGAGGAATGAGCAGTTCTTC.

The genes are TRBV19 and TRBJ2-6, with 9 positions matching TRBD1. The CDR3 is 21 amino acids. Looked up from germline, CDR1 is LNHDA and CDR2 is SQIVND (reference sequence). Germline trimming cut 3 bases from V and 0 bases from J; bases unmatched to any gene: 15. Here the CDR3 DNA reads TGTGCCAGTAGTATTCCCCGCGGGACAGGGATGATTTACTCTGGGGCCAACGTCCTGACTTTC. Translated, it gives CASSIPRGTGMIYSGANVLTF.

This clone came up once. This chain uses TRBV7-9 with TRBJ2-2; D perhaps matches TRBD2 (6 bases). Deletions cut 5 bases from V and 9 bases from J, with 16 bases between. The V gene's germline CDR1 is SEHNR and CDR2 FQNEAQ (reference sequence). This CDR3 is built from 14 residues. CDR3 amino acids: CASSPGTSTRELFF. The CDR3 DNA reads TGTGCCAGCAGCCCTGGGACTTCAACAAGGGAGCTGTTTTTT.

This chain uses TRBV20-1 with TRBJ2-7; 7 bases align to TRBD1. The V gene end was trimmed by 3 bases and the J gene end by 1 base; junction bases not matched to a gene: 9. The germline gives CDR1 DFQATT, CDR2 SNEGSKA (reference sequence). This CDR3 is 15 amino acids long. This chain's CDR3 is CSASRASTGSYEQYF. CDR3 bases: TGCAGTGCTAGTCGTGCCTCGACAGGGTCCTACGAGCAGTACTTC.

The chain joins TRBV11-2 to TRBJ2-7, with 9 bases matching TRBD2. V was pared by 1 base and J by 3 bases, with 4 bases of the junction left unmatched. This CDR3 is built from 15 residues. Looked up from germline, CDR1 is SGHAT and CDR2 is FQNNGV. The CDR3 is CASSLVAGGLYEQYF. Here the CDR3 DNA reads TGTGCCAGCAGCTTAGTGGCGGGGGGGCTCTACGAGCAGTACTTC.

V usage is TRBV6-1 and J usage is TRBJ2-1; TRBD2 might be the D (5 bases). V was cut by 1 base and J by 8 bases, with 6 bases left in between. The CDR3 has 12 amino acids. Germline assignment: CDR1 MNHNS and CDR2 SASEGT. As DNA, the CDR3 is TGTGCCAGCAGTGAAGGTAGCGATGAGCAGTTCTTC. This codes for CASSEGSDEQFF.

V gene TRBV2 combines with J gene TRBJ1-1; TRBD1 might be the D (5 bases). V gave up 8 bases and J gave up 0 bases, with 19 bases separating them. CDR3 length: 16 residues. The germline CDR1 and CDR2 sequences are SNHLY and FYNNEI. As DNA, the CDR3 is TGTGCCAGCCCCGACAGAATGCAGCCCATGAACACTGAAGCTTTCTTT. Its protein is CASPDRMQPMNTEAFF.

This chain joins TRBV28 and TRBJ1-2; TRBD1 aligns across 8 bases. The CDR3 has 15 residues. J lost 8 bases, V lost 2 bases, and 10 bases had no gene match. Germline-derived CDR1 and CDR2 are MDHEN and SYDVKM. In nucleotides, the CDR3 is TGTGCCAGCAGTTTAGAGGGCAGGGGGCGGCAGGGCTACACCTTC. It specifies CASSLEGRGRQGYTF.

J is TRBJ1-2 and V is TRBV24-1, with D uncertain. The CDR3 covers 14 residues. Germline V lookup: CDR1 KGHDR, CDR2 SFDVKD. V was trimmed by 3 bases and J by 4 bases, leaving 11 bases between them. CDR3 sequence reads: CATSDPVISYGYTF. The CDR3 DNA follows: TGTGCCACCAGTGATCCAGTTATTTCCTATGGCTACACCTTC.

V and J are TRBV5-6 and TRBJ1-2; D is possibly TRBD1 (5 bases). The CDR3 spans 16 residues. V lost 2 bases and J lost 3, with 17 bases in between. Germline V gene sequence: CDR1 SGHDT, CDR2 YYEEEE. This chain's CDR3 is CASSLFGQGADYGYTF. CDR3 DNA: TGTGCCAGCAGCTTATTTGGGCAGGGCGCAGACTATGGCTACACCTTC.

This chain connects TRBV28 to TRBJ2-7; the D gene is possibly TRBD2 (6 bases). CDR3 size: 16 residues. Germline lookup yields CDR1 MDHEN and CDR2 SYDVKM. Trimming stripped 0 bases from V and 2 bases from J, with 14 bases between. The CDR3: CASSLWSLAGTYEQYF. The DNA for the CDR3 is TGTGCCAGCAGTTTATGGTCACTCGCGGGGACCTACGAGCAGTACTTC.

The chain carries TRBV2 and TRBJ2-2; 9 positions match TRBD1. Germline lookup yields CDR1 SNHLY and CDR2 FYNNEI. V lost 3 bases and J lost 3; bases outside the gene matches: 8. CDR3 length: 17 residues. The DNA of the CDR3 is TGTGCCAGCAGTGACTGGGACAGGGTCGTGGACACCGGGGAGCTGTTTTTT. It translates to CASSDWDRVVDTGELFF.

The chain employs TRBV3-1 (or the pseudogene TRBV3-2) and TRBJ2-1; a possible D gene is TRBD1 (5 bases). Deletions cut 3 bases from V and 4 bases from J, with 19 bases between. There are 17 residues in the CDR3. Germline CDR1 is LGHDT and CDR2 is YNNKEL (reference sequence). CDR3 amino acids: CASSHRLKGREYNEQFF. CDR3 nucleotides: TGTGCCAGCAGCCACCGACTTAAAGGCAGGGAATACAATGAGCAGTTCTTC.

This clone was counted a few times. The CDR3 here is CASSAFEGQPQHF. The CDR3 DNA follows: TGCGCCAGCAGCGCCTTCGAGGGTCAGCCCCAGCATTTT. This sequence joins TRBV5-1 and TRBJ1-5; D gene unclear. Germline CDR1 reads SGHRS; CDR2 reads YFSETQ. The CDR3 extends over 13 amino acids. Between the trimmed V and J ends, which lost 4 bases and 6 bases, there was a span of 11 bases.

J is TRBJ2-6 and V is TRBV7-9; D gene uncertain. The CDR3 has 14 residues. CDR1 SEHNR and CDR2 FQNEAQ come from the germline V gene (reference sequence). Trimming shortened V by 6 bases and J by 1 base, and 7 bases separated the two germline ends. The CDR3 DNA follows: TGTGCCAGCAGTAGCCATTCTGGGGCCAACGTCCTGACTTTC. Protein product: CASSSHSGANVLTF.

The chain has TRBV3-1 (or the pseudogene TRBV3-2) and TRBJ2-1; 7 nucleotides agree with TRBD2. In germline, CDR1 is LGHDT, CDR2 YNNKEL (reference sequence). The CDR3 extends over 18 amino acids. Trimming removed 3 bases from V and 2 bases from J; junction bases left unmatched: 13. The DNA of the CDR3 is TGTGCCAGCAGCCACCTATCCCGCCTAGCGGTCGCCTACAATGAGCAGTTCTTC. This codes for CASSHLSRLAVAYNEQFF.

The chain carries TRBV24-1 and TRBJ1-2; 7 nucleotides agree with TRBD1. This CDR3 has 15 residues. Germline loops: CDR1 KGHDR, CDR2 SFDVKD. The ends lost 4 bases at V and 0 bases at J; junction bases unmatched: 4. The CDR3 region is CATSDSTGANYGYTF. The CDR3 DNA follows: TGTGCCACCAGTGACTCTACAGGGGCTAACTATGGCTACACCTTC.

The chain recombines TRBV19 with TRBJ1-4, with D perhaps TRBD1 (6 bases). Trimming cost V 3 bases and J 4 bases, with 9 bases left between them. This CDR3 is built from 14 residues. Germline V gene lookup returns CDR1 LNHDA and CDR2 SQIVND (reference sequence). The CDR3 bases are TGTGCCAGTAGTATGGACAGCCTTAATGAAAAACTGTTTTTT. Protein product: CASSMDSLNEKLFF. Together with reference TRBV19 and TRBJ1-4, the CDR3 gives the full variable domain: DGGITQSPKYLFRKEGQNVTLSCEQNLNHDAMYWYRQDPGQGLRLIYYSQIVNDFQKGDIAEGYSVSREKKESFPLTVTSAQKNPTAFYLCASSMDSLNEKLFFGSGTQLSVL.

This clone was counted once. This CDR3 is also generated by other DNA sequences in the sample. The V gene is TRBV7-9, the J gene TRBJ1-1, with a weak D call TRBD1 (6 bases). Trimming shortened V by 5 bases and J by 8 bases, and 12 bases separated the two germline ends. The germline V gene encodes CDR1 SEHNR and CDR2 FQNEAQ (reference sequence). The CDR3 length is 12 residues. The CDR3 DNA is TGTGCCAGCAGCCCCGGGGGGACAGAAGCTTTCTTT. Its translation: CASSPGGTEAFF.

This clone was seen once. The chain joins TRBV5-1 to TRBJ1-1; TRBD1 matches at 8 bases. There are 16 residues in the CDR3. Trimming cost V 1 base and J 4 bases; bases outside gene matches: 9. Germline CDR1 SGHRS, CDR2 YFSETQ. The CDR3 sequence is CASSLQGAHVGTEAFF. The CDR3 DNA is TGCGCCAGCAGCTTGCAGGGGGCTCACGTGGGCACTGAAGCTTTCTTT.

The V gene is TRBV6-1, the J gene TRBJ1-1; D possibly corresponds to TRBD1 (5 bases). V lost 3 bases, J lost 4 bases, and 9 bases lay in between. Germline CDR1 is MNHNS and CDR2 is SASEGT. This CDR3 is 13 amino acids long. The CDR3 region has the DNA TGTGCCAGCAGTGAGCTGGGGCTCACTGAAGCTTTCTTT. Translated: CASSELGLTEAFF.

The table lists this clone with a count of one. V usage is TRBV12-3 or TRBV12-4 and J usage is TRBJ1-6; D might be TRBD1 (6 bases). Trimming left V 4 bases short and J 8 bases short, with 9 bases between. The CDR3 is 13 residues long. The CDR3 protein is CASSSAGDSPLHF. Written as DNA, the CDR3 is TGTGCCAGCAGTTCCGCAGGGGATTCACCCCTCCACTTT.

The genes are TRBV18 and TRBJ1-1, with TRBD1 matching 7 bases. In germline, CDR1 is KGHSH, CDR2 LQKENI. The CDR3 extends over 16 amino acids. V lost 6 bases and J lost 0; bases outside the gene matches: 10. The CDR3 loop is CASSPTGILMNTEAFF. The CDR3 DNA reads as TGTGCCAGCTCCCCGACAGGGATACTCATGAACACTGAAGCTTTCTTT.

This clone showed up just once. The chain recombines TRBV18 with TRBJ2-7; D is possibly TRBD1 (6 bases). The V and J ends lost 0 bases and 0 bases respectively, with 12 bases between them. CDR3 length equals 16 residues. The germline CDR1 and CDR2 sequences are KGHSH and LQKENI. The chain's CDR3 is CASSPPQGQSSYEQYF. The CDR3 DNA sequence: TGTGCCAGCTCACCACCTCAGGGGCAAAGCTCCTACGAGCAGTACTTC.

The chain has TRBV4-3 and TRBJ1-6, with D possibly matching TRBD1 (5 bases). The CDR3 covers 15 residues. The V gene lost 4 bases and the J gene lost 3 bases, with 10 bases spanning the gap. Germline-derived CDR1 and CDR2 are LGHNA and YSLEER. CDR3 DNA sequence: TGCGCCAGCAGCCCCTCGGGACTCTATAATTCACCCCTCCACTTT. This sequence encodes CASSPSGLYNSPLHF.

The sample holds one count of this clone. The chain is built from TRBV12-5 and TRBJ2-7; the D gene is possibly TRBD2 (6 bases). CDR1 and CDR2 (germline): LGHNT, FRNRAP. The CDR3 is made up of 15 amino acids. Trimming took 3 bases from V and 0 from J, leaving 12 bases between them. The CDR3 DNA is TGTGCTAGTGGTTTAGGGACTTTAAGCTCCTACGAGCAGTACTTC. It specifies CASGLGTLSSYEQYF.

The chain recombines TRBV29-1 with TRBJ1-5; perhaps TRBD1 as D (6 bases). V was trimmed by 4 bases and J by 5 bases, leaving 18 bases between them. Germline V gives CDR1 SQVTM, CDR2 ANQGSEA. The CDR3 extends over 15 amino acids. The CDR3 coding sequence is TGCAGCGTTGTTTCCGGGGGGCGAGGGGATCAGCCCCAGCATTTT. It translates to CSVVSGGRGDQPQHF.

The V call is TRBV5-1, the J call TRBJ1-2, with 8 bases lining up with TRBD1. Germline CDR1 is SGHRS and CDR2 is YFSETQ. The CDR3 consists of 14 residues. V lost 0 bases to trimming and J lost 2 bases; unmatched junction nucleotides: 0. The chain's CDR3 is CASSLDRGNYGYTF. The CDR3 DNA is TGCGCCAGCAGCTTGGACAGGGGGAACTATGGCTACACCTTC.

This chain uses TRBV5-1 with TRBJ2-7; a possible D gene is TRBD2 (5 bases). CDR3 length: 16 residues. The germline V gene encodes CDR1 SGHRS and CDR2 YFSETQ. Trimming removed 1 base at V and 0 bases at J, with 14 bases between. The DNA of the CDR3 is TGCGCCAGCAGCTTGTCCTCCGGTGGGAGCTCCTACGAGCAGTACTTC. Residues: CASSLSSGGSSYEQYF.